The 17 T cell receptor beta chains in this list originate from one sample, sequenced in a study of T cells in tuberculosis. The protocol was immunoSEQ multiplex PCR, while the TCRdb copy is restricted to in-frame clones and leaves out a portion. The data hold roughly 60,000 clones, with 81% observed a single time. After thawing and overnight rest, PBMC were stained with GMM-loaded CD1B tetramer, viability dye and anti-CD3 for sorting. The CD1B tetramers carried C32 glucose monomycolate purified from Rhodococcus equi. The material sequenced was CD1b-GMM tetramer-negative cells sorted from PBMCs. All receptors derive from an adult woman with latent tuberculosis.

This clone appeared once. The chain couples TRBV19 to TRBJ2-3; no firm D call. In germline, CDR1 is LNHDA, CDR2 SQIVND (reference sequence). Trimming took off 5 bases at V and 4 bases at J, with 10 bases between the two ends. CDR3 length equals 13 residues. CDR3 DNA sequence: TGTGCCAGTAGTCCCCCCCCGGCAGATACGCAGTATTTT. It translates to CASSPPPADTQYF. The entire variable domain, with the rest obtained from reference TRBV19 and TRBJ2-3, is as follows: DGGITQSPKYLFRKEGQNVTLSCEQNLNHDAMYWYRQDPGQGLRLIYYSQIVNDFQKGDIAEGYSVSREKKESFPLTVTSAQKNPTAFYLCASSPPPADTQYFGPGTRLTVL.

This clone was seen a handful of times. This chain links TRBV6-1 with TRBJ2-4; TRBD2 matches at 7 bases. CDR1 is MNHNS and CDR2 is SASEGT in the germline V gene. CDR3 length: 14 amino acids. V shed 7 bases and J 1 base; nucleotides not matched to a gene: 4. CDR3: CASINGGAKNIQYF. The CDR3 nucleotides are TGTGCCAGCATAAACGGGGGGGCCAAAAACATTCAGTACTTC.

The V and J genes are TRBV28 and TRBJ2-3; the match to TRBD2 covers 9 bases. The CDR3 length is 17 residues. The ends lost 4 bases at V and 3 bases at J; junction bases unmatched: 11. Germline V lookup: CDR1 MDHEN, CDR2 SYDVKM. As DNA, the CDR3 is TGTGCCAGCAGTTCCTCTCGCGGGAGGGCCTGGACAGATACGCAGTATTTT. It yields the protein CASSSSRGRAWTDTQYF.

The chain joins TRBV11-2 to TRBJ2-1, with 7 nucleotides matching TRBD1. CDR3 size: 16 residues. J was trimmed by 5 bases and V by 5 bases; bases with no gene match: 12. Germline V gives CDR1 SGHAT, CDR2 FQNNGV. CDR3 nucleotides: TGTGCCAGCAGCGCTCGGACAGGAAGGACCCACAATGAGCAGTTCTTC. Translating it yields CASSARTGRTHNEQFF. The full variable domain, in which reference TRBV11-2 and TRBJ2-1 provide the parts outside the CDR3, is EAGVAQSPRYKIIEKRQSVAFWCNPISGHATLYWYQQILGQGPKLLIQFQNNGVVDDSQLPKDRFSAERLKGVDSTLKIQPAKLEDSAVYLCASSARTGRTHNEQFFGPGTRLTVL.

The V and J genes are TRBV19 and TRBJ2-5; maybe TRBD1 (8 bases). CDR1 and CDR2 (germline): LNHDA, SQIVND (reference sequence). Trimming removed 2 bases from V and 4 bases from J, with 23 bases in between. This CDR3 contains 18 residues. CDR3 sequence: CASSIPGRGRGSTETQYF. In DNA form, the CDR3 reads TGTGCCAGTAGTATACCTGGCAGGGGGCGGGGGTCCACAGAGACCCAGTACTTC.

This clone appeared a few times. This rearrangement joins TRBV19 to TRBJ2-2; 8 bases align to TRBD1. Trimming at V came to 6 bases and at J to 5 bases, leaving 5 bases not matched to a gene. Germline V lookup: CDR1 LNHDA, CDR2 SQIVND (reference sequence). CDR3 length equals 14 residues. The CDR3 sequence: CASSQDRVTGELFF. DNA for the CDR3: TGTGCCAGTAGCCAGGACAGGGTAACCGGGGAGCTGTTTTTT.

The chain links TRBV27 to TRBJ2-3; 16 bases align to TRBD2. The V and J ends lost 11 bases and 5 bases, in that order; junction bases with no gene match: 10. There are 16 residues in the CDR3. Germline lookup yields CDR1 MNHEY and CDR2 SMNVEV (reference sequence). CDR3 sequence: CAAGGLAGGPEDTQYF. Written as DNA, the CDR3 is TGTGCCGCGGGGGGACTAGCGGGGGGGCCCGAAGATACGCAGTATTTT.

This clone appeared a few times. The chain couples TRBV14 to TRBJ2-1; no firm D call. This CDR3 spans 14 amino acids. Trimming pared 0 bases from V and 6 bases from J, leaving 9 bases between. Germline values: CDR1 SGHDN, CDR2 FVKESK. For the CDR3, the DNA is TGTGCCAGCAGCCAAGATCTAGTGGGCAATGAGCAGTTCTTC. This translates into CASSQDLVGNEQFF.

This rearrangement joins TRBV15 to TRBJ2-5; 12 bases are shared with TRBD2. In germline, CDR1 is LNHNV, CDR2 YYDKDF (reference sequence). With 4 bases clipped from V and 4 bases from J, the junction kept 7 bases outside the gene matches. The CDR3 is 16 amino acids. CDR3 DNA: TGTGCCACCAGCAAAGGACTAGCGGGAACGGGAGAGACCCAGTACTTC. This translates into CATSKGLAGTGETQYF.

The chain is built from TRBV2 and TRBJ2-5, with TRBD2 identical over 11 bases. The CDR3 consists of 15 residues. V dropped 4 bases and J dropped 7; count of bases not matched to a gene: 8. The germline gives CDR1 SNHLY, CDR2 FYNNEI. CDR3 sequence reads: CASSGSGGAIGTQYF. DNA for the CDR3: TGTGCCAGCAGTGGTAGCGGGGGGGCCATAGGGACCCAGTACTTC.

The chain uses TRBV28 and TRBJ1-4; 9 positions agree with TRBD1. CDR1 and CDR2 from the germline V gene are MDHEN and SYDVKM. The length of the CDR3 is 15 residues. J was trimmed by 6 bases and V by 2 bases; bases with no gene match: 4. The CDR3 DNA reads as TGTGCCAGCAGTTTACCGGGGGACAGGGATGAAAAACTGTTTTTT. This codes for CASSLPGDRDEKLFF.

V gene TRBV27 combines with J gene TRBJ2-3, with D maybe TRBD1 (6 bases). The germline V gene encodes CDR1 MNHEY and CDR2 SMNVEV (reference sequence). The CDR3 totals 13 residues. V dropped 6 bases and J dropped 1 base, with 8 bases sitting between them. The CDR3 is CASRGTRTDTQYF. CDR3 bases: TGTGCCAGCAGGGGGACACGCACAGATACGCAGTATTTT.

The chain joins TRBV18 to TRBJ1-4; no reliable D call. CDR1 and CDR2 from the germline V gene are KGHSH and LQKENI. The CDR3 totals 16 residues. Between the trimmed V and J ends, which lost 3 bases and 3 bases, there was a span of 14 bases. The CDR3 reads CASSPSVRLANEKLFF. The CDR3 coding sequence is TGTGCCAGCTCACCCAGCGTCCGCTTGGCTAATGAAAAACTGTTTTTT.

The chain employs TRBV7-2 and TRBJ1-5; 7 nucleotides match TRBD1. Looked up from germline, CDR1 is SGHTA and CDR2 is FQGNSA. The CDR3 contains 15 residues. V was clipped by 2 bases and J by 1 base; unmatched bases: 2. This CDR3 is CASSLQGGSNQPQHF. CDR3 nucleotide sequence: TGTGCCAGCAGCTTACAAGGGGGCAGCAATCAGCCCCAGCATTTT.

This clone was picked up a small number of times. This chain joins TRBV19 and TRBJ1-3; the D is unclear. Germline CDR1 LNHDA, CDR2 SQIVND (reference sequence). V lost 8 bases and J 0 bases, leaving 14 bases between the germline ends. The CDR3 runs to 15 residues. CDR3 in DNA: TGTGCCAGTTTCCCAGGTGTCAGCTCTGGAAACACCATATATTTT. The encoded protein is CASFPGVSSGNTIYF.

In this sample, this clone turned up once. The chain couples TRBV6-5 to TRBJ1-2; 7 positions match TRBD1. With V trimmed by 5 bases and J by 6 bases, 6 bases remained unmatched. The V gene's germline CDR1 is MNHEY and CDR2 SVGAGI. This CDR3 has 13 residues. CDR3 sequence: CASSRDRADGYTF. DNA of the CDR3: TGTGCCAGCAGTCGGGACAGAGCGGATGGCTACACCTTC.

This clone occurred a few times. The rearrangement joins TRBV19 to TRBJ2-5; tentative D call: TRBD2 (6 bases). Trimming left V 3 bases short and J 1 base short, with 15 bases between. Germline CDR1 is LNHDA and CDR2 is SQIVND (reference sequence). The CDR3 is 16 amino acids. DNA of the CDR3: TGTGCCAGTAGTATCTCCAGGAGGGGTATCCAAGAGACCCAGTACTTC. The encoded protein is CASSISRRGIQETQYF.